The clone carrying this T cell receptor (beta chain) was seen a handful of times. Its cognate antigen is unknown. Profiled with immunoSEQ multiplex PCR; TCRdb holds only in-frame clones, not every one. Of under 40,000 clones detected, about four fifths appear once; the ten largest clones hold 2.5% to 3.5%. CDR1 is MDHEN, CDR2 SYDVKM, per germline. V trimming: 7 bases; J trimming: 1 base; junction bases outside the gene matches: 5. The CDR3 has 14 amino acids. These data belong to a study of vaccination effects on CD4 cells after COVID-19. Study-level background: Peptides at approximately 10 ug/ml and IL-2 at about 10 IU/ml were added to a few million PBMC per well.

General observations from the study: Only a single clone (1 of 255 vaccine-induced clones in healthy vaccinees) cross-reacted with common cold coronaviruses. After vaccination, at late timepoints, clones induced by infection and by vaccine contracted markedly.

Following culture for around 10 days, CD4+ T cells were isolated. IL-2 medium was substituted for half the medium on days 3 and 7. Sample: CD4+ T cells from PBMCs cultured without peptide, taken before COVID-19 vaccination. The receptor was derived from a human donor who received a COVID-19 vaccine. V and J are TRBV28 and TRBJ1-2, with TRBD1 matching 8 bases. The CDR3 nucleotides are TGTGCCAGCACCCTAGGACAGGGTAACTATGGCTACACCTTC. It translates to CASTLGQGNYGYTF.